Each of the 31 T cell receptor beta chains below was sequenced from the same sample in a study of blood T cell repertoires in COVID-19. Only in-frame clones appear in the TCRdb table, and some are missing; sequencing was by immunoSEQ multiplex PCR. Seen here are about 62,000 clones, 85% to 90% observed once, and the top ten hold 15% to 20%. The sample taken for sequencing was peripheral blood. The source is an older woman with COVID-19, enrolled during active disease.

The V and J genes are TRBV19 and TRBJ1-1; maybe TRBD1 (5 bases). V was clipped by 5 bases and J by 1 base, with 11 bases between them. The CDR3 has 14 amino acids. Germline V lookup: CDR1 LNHDA, CDR2 SQIVND (reference sequence). CDR3 residues: CASSQRGGNTEAFF. The CDR3 DNA sequence: TGTGCCAGTAGTCAACGGGGGGGGAACACTGAAGCTTTCTTT.

The rearrangement links TRBV6-4 to TRBJ2-7; TRBD2 matches at 10 bases. The V gene's germline CDR1 is MRHNA and CDR2 SNTAGT. V gave up 5 bases and J gave up 6 bases; unmatched junction bases: 4. CDR3 size: 13 residues. The CDR3 DNA sequence: TGTGCCAGCAGTCTAGCGGGAGTTATCGAGCAGTACTTC. This encodes CASSLAGVIEQYF.

The V call is TRBV2, the J call TRBJ2-1, with 10 bases that match TRBD2. CDR1 and CDR2 (germline): SNHLY, FYNNEI. V shed 7 bases, J shed 5 bases, and the junction held 2 bases outside the gene matches. The CDR3 has 13 residues. CDR3 DNA sequence: TGTGCCAGCACAGGACTAGCGGACAATGAGCAGTTCTTC. Encoded protein: CASTGLADNEQFF.

The V call is TRBV5-1, the J call TRBJ2-1; TRBD1 or TRBD2 may be the D gene (6 bases each). The CDR3 loop spans 14 amino acids. V was pared by 4 bases and J by 6 bases, with 14 bases between. Germline V gene data show CDR1 as SGHRS and CDR2 as YFSETQ. CDR3 bases: TGCGCCAGCAGCCTGGACAGACTAGTCAATGAGCAGTTCTTC. Amino acid sequence: CASSLDRLVNEQFF.

The chain links TRBV5-1 to TRBJ1-2, with a tentative D call TRBD1 (5 bases). From germline, CDR1 is SGHRS and CDR2 YFSETQ. CDR3 length equals 14 residues. V lost 6 bases and J 2 bases, leaving 14 bases between the germline ends. CDR3 nucleotides: TGCGCCAGCACCTACGGGGGGGTCAACTATGGCTACACCTTC. Residues: CASTYGGVNYGYTF.

The rearrangement uses TRBV27 and TRBJ2-7, with D perhaps matching TRBD2 (6 bases). Germline CDR1 reads MNHEY; CDR2 reads SMNVEV (reference sequence). The CDR3 is made up of 15 amino acids. The V end was cut by 5 bases, the J end by 3 bases, with 17 bases between. CDR3 protein: CASSTRPRGVYEQYF. CDR3 DNA: TGTGCCAGCAGTACCCGGCCGCGCGGGGTCTACGAGCAGTACTTC.

The rearrangement links TRBV4-1 to TRBJ1-4, with 7 bases fitting TRBD1. In germline, CDR1 is MGHRA, CDR2 YSYEKL. This CDR3 is built from 16 residues. The V gene end was trimmed by 0 bases and the J gene end by 5 bases; junction bases not matched to a gene: 6. The CDR3 DNA sequence: TGCGCCAGCAGCCAAGACCTGGCAGGGGGAAATGAAAAACTGTTTTTT. It encodes CASSQDLAGGNEKLFF.

The rearrangement links TRBV28 to TRBJ1-2; D uncertain. Per germline, CDR1 MDHEN and CDR2 SYDVKM. CDR3 length: 14 amino acids. Trimming stripped 1 base from V and 5 bases from J, with 11 bases between. The CDR3: CASSLLPGVYGYTF. The CDR3 nucleotides read TGTGCCAGCAGTTTATTGCCCGGGGTTTATGGCTACACCTTC.

The rearrangement links TRBV27 to TRBJ2-7, with 8 bases that match TRBD2. V dropped 1 base and J dropped 0; count of bases not matched to a gene: 8. The CDR3 totals 17 residues. From germline, CDR1 is MNHEY and CDR2 SMNVEV (reference sequence). CDR3 sequence (DNA): TGTGCCAGCAGTTTATTTGATGCTAGCGGGTTCTCCTACGAGCAGTACTTC. Its translation is CASSLFDASGFSYEQYF.

The chain links TRBV5-4 to TRBJ2-1; 11 nucleotides line up with TRBD2. The CDR3 length is 16 residues. J gave up 3 bases and V 3 bases, and 5 bases lay outside the gene matches. Germline V gives CDR1 SGHNT, CDR2 YYREEE (reference sequence). In DNA form, the CDR3 reads TGTGCCAGCAGCTCAATGACTAGCGGGAACTACAATGAGCAGTTCTTC. This codes for CASSSMTSGNYNEQFF.

The CDR3 DNA is TGTGCCAGCAGCTTAGCGCGAAAAGACTCTAACTATGGCTACACCTTC. Translating gives CASSLARKDSNYGYTF. V and J are TRBV7-8 and TRBJ1-2; D is unresolved. Germline CDR1 is SGHVS and CDR2 is FQNEAQ. V lost 0 bases and J lost 0, with 11 bases in between. The CDR3 loop spans 16 amino acids.

The CDR3 bases are TGTGCCAGCAGCAAAGACCTGGACAGGGATAATGGGAACACTGAAGCTTTCTTT. It encodes CASSKDLDRDNGNTEAFF. The chain employs TRBV21-1 and TRBJ1-1; the table gives TRBD1 as D, unverified against the DNA. TRBV21-1 is marked as a pseudogene. This CDR3 is 18 amino acids long.

This clone was seen only once. This chain joins TRBV24-1 and TRBJ1-1; perhaps TRBD1 as D (6 bases). This CDR3 is 12 amino acids long. The germline gives CDR1 KGHDR, CDR2 SFDVKD. Trimming removed 11 bases from V and 2 bases from J, with 11 bases in between. CDR3 in DNA: TGTGCCAGCAGGGGCGAAAACACTGAAGCTTTCTTT. Translating it yields CASRGENTEAFF.

V usage is TRBV28 and J usage is TRBJ1-2; no definite D call. Germline CDR1 reads MDHEN; CDR2 reads SYDVKM. With 0 bases removed from V and 5 bases from J, the gap between germline ends came to 16 bases. The CDR3 spans 16 residues. The CDR3 coding sequence is TGTGCCAGCAGTTTATGGGCCCTGGAGCGGGAGTATGGCTACACCTTC. Amino acid sequence: CASSLWALEREYGYTF.

The chain has TRBV4-1 and TRBJ1-5; D ambiguous. The CDR3 is 13 residues long. CDR1 is MGHRA, CDR2 YSYEKL, per germline. Trimming took 0 bases from V and 6 from J, leaving 6 bases between them. The CDR3, as DNA: TGCGCCAGCAGCCAAGATCGGGTTCAGCCCCAGCATTTT. Its translation: CASSQDRVQPQHF.

This chain joins TRBV28 and TRBJ2-7; D is perhaps TRBD1 (5 bases). The V end lost 3 bases, the J end lost 3 bases, and 6 bases lay between the germline ends. This CDR3 comprises 12 residues. Germline V gene lookup returns CDR1 MDHEN and CDR2 SYDVKM. CDR3 coding DNA: TGTGCCAGCAGTTTGGACAACTACGAGCAGTACTTC. Amino acids: CASSLDNYEQYF.

The chain carries TRBV7-9 and TRBJ2-7; possibly TRBD2 for D (7 bases). The V and J ends lost 7 bases and 1 base respectively, with 11 bases between them. From germline, CDR1 is SEHNR and CDR2 FQNEAQ (reference sequence). The CDR3 sequence is 13 residues long. The CDR3 loop is CASIGGASYEQYF. CDR3 nucleotide sequence: TGTGCCAGCATTGGGGGGGCTTCCTACGAGCAGTACTTC.

This chain connects TRBV18 to TRBJ1-5, with D tentatively TRBD1 (6 bases). Germline V gene lookup returns CDR1 KGHSH and CDR2 LQKENI. Trimming removed 1 base at V and 0 bases at J, with 7 bases between. The CDR3 has 15 residues. CDR3 DNA sequence: TGTGCCAGCTCACCACAACAGGGTAGCAATCAGCCCCAGCATTTT. It codes for CASSPQQGSNQPQHF.

CDR3 in amino acids: CASRADRLRFTEAFF. CDR3 nucleotide sequence: TGTGCCAGTAGAGCTGACAGGCTCCGATTCACTGAAGCTTTCTTT. This rearrangement joins TRBV19 to TRBJ1-1, with a tentative D call TRBD1 (6 bases). Germline CDR1 reads LNHDA; CDR2 reads SQIVND (reference sequence). V was clipped by 6 bases and J by 4 bases, with 18 bases between them. The CDR3 has 15 amino acids.

This chain links TRBV9 with TRBJ1-3; D call uncertain. Germline V gene sequence: CDR1 SGDLS, CDR2 YYNGEE. This CDR3 has 14 residues. Trimming removed 3 bases at V and 4 bases at J, with 11 bases between. The CDR3 nucleotides read TGTGCCAGCAGCGCCGACGCCAGGGGAAACACCATATATTTT. Its translation: CASSADARGNTIYF.

Only one count was recorded for this clone. The DNA of the CDR3 is TGTGCCAGTACCTTGCGGGGGGGACAGGGGAAAGATGGCTACACCTTC. Protein: CASTLRGGQGKDGYTF. This chain links TRBV19 with TRBJ1-2; 10 nucleotides match TRBD1. Germline trimming cut 7 bases from V and 6 bases from J; bases unmatched to any gene: 14. Germline V gene sequence: CDR1 LNHDA, CDR2 SQIVND (reference sequence). The CDR3 length is 16 residues.

The V gene is TRBV24-1, the J gene TRBJ2-1; D remains unclear. V was shortened by 5 bases and J by 3 bases, with 7 bases between the two germline ends. CDR3 length equals 13 residues. Germline V CDR1 and CDR2: KGHDR, SFDVKD. The DNA of the CDR3 is TGTGCCACCAGTGTTTCTAGCTACAATGAGCAGTTCTTC. It codes for CATSVSSYNEQFF.

This clone was observed a single time. The chain employs TRBV3-1 (or the pseudogene TRBV3-2) and TRBJ1-1; 9 bases line up with TRBD1. The J segment lost 4 bases and the V segment lost 3 bases, leaving 9 bases of the junction unmatched. This CDR3 comprises 16 residues. CDR1 LGHDT and CDR2 YNNKEL come from the germline V gene (reference sequence). CDR3 amino acids: CASSHQQGAWGTEAFF. In DNA, the CDR3 is TGTGCCAGCAGCCATCAACAGGGGGCTTGGGGCACTGAAGCTTTCTTT.

The V and J genes are TRBV4-1 and TRBJ2-3, with D possibly being TRBD1 (7 bases). V was shortened by 2 bases and J by 1 base, with 16 bases between the two germline ends. The V gene's germline CDR1 is MGHRA and CDR2 YSYEKL. CDR3 length equals 17 residues. Written as DNA, the CDR3 is TGCGCCAGCAGCCAAAATGGCCAGGGGGGAGGCACAGATACGCAGTATTTT. Its translation is CASSQNGQGGGTDTQYF.

V is TRBV10-3 and J is TRBJ1-5, with a tentative D call TRBD1 (6 bases). V lost 4 bases to trimming and J lost 1 base, with 14 bases between them. CDR1 is ENHRY and CDR2 is SYGVKD in the germline V gene. The CDR3 runs 16 residues. CDR3 protein: CAISGQGRGSNQPQHF. CDR3 nucleotides: TGTGCCATCAGTGGTCAGGGGAGAGGGAGCAATCAGCCCCAGCATTTT.

The chain uses TRBV7-5 and TRBJ2-1; the D call TRBD2 from the table was never checked on the DNA. TRBV7-5 corresponds to a pseudogene. This CDR3 contains 12 residues. CDR3 loop: CARSLAVREQFF. The DNA of the CDR3 is TGTGCCAGAAGCTTAGCGGTGAGGGAGCAGTTCTTC.

The V gene is TRBV29-1, the J gene TRBJ2-7, with TRBD1 matching 9 bases. V trimming: 7 bases; J trimming: 2 bases; junction bases outside the gene matches: 9. CDR3 length: 14 amino acids. Germline assignment: CDR1 SQVTM and CDR2 ANQGSEA. The CDR3 here is CSGKGGTGPYEQYF. The DNA of the CDR3 is TGCAGCGGAAAAGGCGGGACAGGGCCCTACGAGCAGTACTTC.

The chain employs TRBV19 and TRBJ1-5; 8 nucleotides agree with TRBD1. CDR1 and CDR2 from the germline V gene are LNHDA and SQIVND (reference sequence). This CDR3 has 14 residues. Germline trimming cut 5 bases from V and 12 bases from J; bases unmatched to any gene: 12. CDR3 region: CASSLGTGEGDQHF. The CDR3 bases are TGTGCCAGTAGTCTGGGGACAGGCGAGGGGGACCAGCATTTT. Filled out from reference TRBV19 and TRBJ1-5, the complete variable domain reads DGGITQSPKYLFRKEGQNVTLSCEQNLNHDAMYWYRQDPGQGLRLIYYSQIVNDFQKGDIAEGYSVSREKKESFPLTVTSAQKNPTAFYLCASSLGTGEGDQHFGDGTRLSIL.

The chain recombines TRBV6-2 or TRBV6-3 with TRBJ2-5, with D tentatively TRBD2 (6 bases). The CDR3 covers 16 residues. V was clipped by 2 bases and J by 2 bases, with 15 bases between them. Germline CDR1 and CDR2: MNHEY and SVGEGT. In DNA form, the CDR3 reads TGTGCCAGCAGTTACGCGGCAGGAGGGCCTCAAGAGACCCAGTACTTC. Protein: CASSYAAGGPQETQYF.

V gene TRBV27 combines with J gene TRBJ1-2, with TRBD1 identical over 8 bases. This CDR3 contains 14 residues. The V segment lost 3 bases and the J segment 8 bases; nucleotides outside the gene matches: 8. Germline V gene data show CDR1 as MNHEY and CDR2 as SMNVEV (reference sequence). The DNA for the CDR3 is TGTGCCAGCAGTTTTGGGCAGGGGGCGCGGGGCTACACCTTC. Translating it yields CASSFGQGARGYTF.

The V call is TRBV7-2, the J call TRBJ2-1, with 10 bases identical to TRBD2. Germline values: CDR1 SGHTA, CDR2 FQGNSA. The CDR3 has 15 residues. J was trimmed by 7 bases and V by 3 bases; bases with no gene match: 6. The CDR3 here is CASSFLTSGSNEQFF. In DNA form, the CDR3 reads TGTGCCAGCAGCTTCCTGACTAGCGGGTCAAATGAGCAGTTCTTC.